This TCR beta chain was recovered during a study of blood T cell repertoires in COVID-19. This clone has a single count. Source study methods: Estimation of nucleated cell counts relied on the amplification of reference gene primers. Here immunoSEQ multiplex PCR was the method, and the copy in TCRdb shows in-frame clones only, minus some. V, J and clone size are those of that table, while D and trimming were read from the DNA. The table lists approximately 280,000 clones, around 86% of them singletons. Germline-derived CDR1 and CDR2 are SNHLY and FYNNEI. V lost 4 bases to trimming and J lost 4 bases; unmatched junction nucleotides: 9. The CDR3 has 15 amino acids.

Source material: peripheral blood. The rearrangement uses TRBV2 and TRBJ2-7, with TRBD2 matching 8 bases. The origin of this receptor is a woman younger than 45 who had recovered from COVID-19. Here the CDR3 reads CASSAEGLGDYEQYF. The CDR3 DNA sequence: TGTGCCAGCAGTGCGGAGGGACTAGGTGATTACGAGCAGTACTTC.